The T cell receptor (beta chain) under discussion was sequenced for a study of blood T cell repertoires in COVID-19. Study details: The United States, Italy and Spain were the sources of the acute and convalescent COVID-19 samples. From T cells, B-cell-depleted T cells, or PBMCs came the material, which was cDNA or gDNA.

Per the study methods: Estimated nucleated cell counts came from reference gene primer amplification. The assay was immunoSEQ multiplex PCR, and TCRdb's table has in-frame clones only and misses some. Clone size and the V and J calls come from that table; the DNA yielded D and trimming. The sample consists of 70,000 to 90,000 clones, about 74% of them appearing once. The germline V gene encodes CDR1 SQVTM and CDR2 ANQGSEA. This CDR3 has 12 amino acids. The trim removed 6 bases at V and 6 bases at J, leaving 6 bases unmatched. The sequencing sample was made of peripheral blood. The sequence was collected from a human donor with acute or convalescent COVID-19. The donor label of this sample is uncertain. This chain links TRBV29-1 with TRBJ2-3, with 7 bases that match TRBD1. CDR3 nucleotide sequence: TGCAGCGTGGTGACAGGGACGGATACGCAGTATTTT. Translating it yields CSVVTGTDTQYF.